The rows below give T cell receptor beta chains drawn from one sample of a study of cytomegalovirus exposure and HLA in healthy donors. Profiled with immunoSEQ multiplex PCR; TCRdb holds only in-frame clones, not every one. This table has under 110,000 clones, roughly 82% appearing once. The material sequenced was PBMCs. The origin of the receptors is a man aged 50 to 59 in good health and CMV-seronegative. Both conserved end residues are part of each CDR3. A D gene is named only where the DNA matches it firmly. For some rows the clone size is stated as once, few or many, or as a class when expanded; others skip it.

TRBJ1-3	TRBV6-5	NA	TRBD1	TGTGCCAGCAGTTACGTACAGGGGGCAGAGGGAAACACCATATATTTT	CASSYVQGAEGNTIYF
TRBJ2-4	TRBV6-5	NA	NA	TGTGCCAGCAGTCGACTAGTGGAGGGGCAAAACATTCAGTACTTC	CASSRLVEGQNIQYF
TRBJ1-2	TRBV4-2	few	NA	TGTGCCAGCAGTTACAGAGCCTACTATGGCTACACCTTC	CASSYRAYYGYTF
TRBJ1-5	TRBV19	few	NA	TGTGCCAGTAGTATGACCCCCAGCAGGGCCGGTCAGCCCCAGCATTTT	CASSMTPSRAGQPQHF
TRBJ2-7	TRBV15	NA	NA	TGTGCCACCAGCAGAGATGAGGCCGCCAGACTGGGCGAGCAGTACTTC	CATSRDEAARLGEQYF
TRBJ1-2	TRBV20-1	NA	NA	TGCAGTGCCTTACACCCCTATGGCTACACCTTC	CSALHPYGYTF
TRBJ2-5	TRBV5-4	NA	NA	TGTGCCAGCAGCCTGCTGGGACATGATAAAGAGACCCAGTACTTC	CASSLLGHDKETQYF
TRBJ2-3	TRBV19	NA	NA	TGTGCCAGTAGTATAACCCCAGGTTCGCGCACAGATACGCAGTATTTT	CASSITPGSRTDTQYF
TRBJ2-1	TRBV9	NA	NA	TGTGCCAGCAGCGCAGCCGTGCCGGGAATACACTACAATGAGCAGTTCTTC	CASSAAVPGIHYNEQFF
TRBJ2-1	TRBV9	NA	TRBD1	TGTGCCAGCAGCGTAGACAGGGGCTCCTACAATGAGCAGTTCTTC	CASSVDRGSYNEQFF
TRBJ1-1	TRBV7-9	NA	NA	TGTTCCAGCAGCTTAGTTGGGCAGGGTGAAGCTTTCTTT	CSSSLVGQGEAFF
TRBJ2-2	TRBV2	few	TRBD1	TGTGCCAGCAGGACAGGGTTGGCCGGGGAGCTGTTTTTT	CASRTGLAGELFF
TRBJ1-4	TRBV18	once	NA	TGTGCCAGCTCACTTCTTTCACTGGGCACTAATGAAAAACTGTTTTTT	CASSLLSLGTNEKLFF
TRBJ1-2	TRBV2	NA	NA	TGTGCCAGCAGTTTGGAACAGTACCCCAACTATGGCTACACCTTC	CASSLEQYPNYGYTF
TRBJ1-2	TRBV7-9	medium-sized	TRBD1	TGTGCCAGCAGCTTAATCGGACAGGAAAACTATGGCTACACCTTC	CASSLIGQENYGYTF
TRBJ1-2	TRBV7-2	NA	NA	TGTGCCAGCAGCTTAGGTCCCTACTCTAACTATGGCTACACCTTC	CASSLGPYSNYGYTF
TRBJ1-5	TRBV18	NA	TRBD1	TGTGCCAGCTCACCACCGAGGGGGACAGGGAACGGTCAGCCCCAGCATTTT	CASSPPRGTGNGQPQHF
TRBJ2-4	TRBV14	NA	TRBD1	TGTGCCAGCAGCCCTCATCGGGGACAGTCGGACATTCAGTACTTC	CASSPHRGQSDIQYF
TRBJ2-6	TRBV5-5	NA	TRBD1	TGTGCCCGCACTCCGACAGGGGGATCTGGGGCCAACGTCCTGACTTTC	CARTPTGGSGANVLTF
TRBJ1-1	TRBV14	NA	NA	TGTGCCAGCAGTCGGGGGGGGTTTGATGGAGCTTTCTTT	CASSRGGFDGAFF
TRBJ2-5	TRBV19	NA	NA	TGTGCCAGTAGTACGGGAGCGGACTACCAAGAGACCCAGTACTTC	CASSTGADYQETQYF
TRBJ1-2	TRBV7-9	NA	TRBD1	TGTGCCAGCAGCCCCTACGGACAGGGGATTATTAACTATGGCTACACCTTC	CASSPYGQGIINYGYTF
TRBJ2-2	TRBV4-1	NA	NA	TGCGCCAGCAGCCAAGACCGGGGGAACACCGGGGAGCTGTTTTTT	CASSQDRGNTGELFF
TRBJ1-2	TRBV7-3	NA	NA	TGTGCCAGCAGCTTAACCAAGGGGCCCGGGTACTATGGCTACACCTTC	CASSLTKGPGYYGYTF